This T cell receptor (beta chain) was documented in a study of PD-1 blockade in classical Hodgkin lymphoma. Study-wide findings and caveats: Newly diagnosed patients were said to have less baseline TCR diversity than healthy donors did. The study found complete responders had baseline diversity similar to newly diagnosed patients. The origin of the repertoire differences remains undefined, with disease activity or prior therapy as possible causes.

Relapse was seen in all patients after autologous stem cell transplantation, and brentuximab vedotin exposure was variable. TCRdb's copy holds only in-frame clones and misses some; the assay was immunoSEQ multiplex PCR. The repertoire holds around 15,000 clones, approximately 64% seen once, with 8.3% in the top ten. About this clone: No antigen is known for it.

Trimming shortened V by 3 bases and J by 7 bases, and 13 bases separated the two germline ends. The CDR3 totals 14 residues. Germline CDR1 MNHNS, CDR2 SASEGT. The sample was peripheral blood mononuclear cells (PBMCs), taken before the second cycle of nivolumab. V gene TRBV6-1 combines with J gene TRBJ1-5; the D is unclear. The origin of this receptor is a human donor with classical Hodgkin lymphoma. The DNA for the CDR3 is TGTGCCAGCAGTGAGGGATCTGGGAGACAGCCCCAGCATTTT. Translation: CASSEGSGRQPQHF.